This TCR beta chain was recorded in a study of cytomegalovirus exposure and HLA in healthy donors. Overall study results and limits: Reported performance of the classifier showed diagnosis of cytomegalovirus status with high specificity and sensitivity. One later analysis, an examination of the 100 to 150 validation repertoires, found that first-cohort TCR clusters tended to co-occur in them. Confirmation was obtained in vitro that three CMV-associated chains are specific for CMV antigens. The study recorded 150 to 200 TCR beta chains that were cytomegalovirus-associated.

The data were produced by immunoSEQ multiplex PCR, yet TCRdb's version contains in-frame clones alone and is incomplete. Among approximately 200,000 clones, 84% were seen once, and the ten largest hold 10% to 15%. Worth noting for this clone: Its matching antigen is unknown.

Sequencing was done on a sample of PBMCs. The receptor's source is a young woman in good health and CMV-seropositive.

The CDR3 here is CSASTGNTIYF. The CDR3 DNA follows: TGCAGTGCCTCTACCGGAAACACCATATATTTT. The J gene is TRBJ1-3, the V gene TRBV20-1; D is undetermined. Germline V lookup: CDR1 DFQATT, CDR2 SNEGSKA (reference sequence). The CDR3 consists of 11 residues. The V end lost 6 bases, the J end lost 4 bases, and 7 bases lay between the germline ends.